The source of this T cell receptor beta chain is a study of T-cell reconstitution after alpha-beta-depleted transplantation in children. The TCRbeta library incorporated unique molecular identifiers. TCRdb ran MiXCR on the PCR reads and lists one entry per CDR3 protein. This table has 150,000 to 200,000 distinct CDR3 sequences, 6% to 7% appearing once. This clonotype has a count of ten or more. The trim removed 5 bases at V and 3 bases at J, leaving 6 bases unmatched. The CDR3 loop spans 16 amino acids. This sample comprised PBMCs from the stem cell graft donor, obtained from the stem cell graft. The chain joins TRBV12-3 or TRBV12-4 to TRBJ2-2, with 10 nucleotides matching TRBD1. This clonotype was sampled from a human donor who donated a stem cell graft to a child with Wiskott-Aldrich syndrome. The CDR3 DNA sequence: TGTGCCAGCAGTCTCGCGGGGACAGGGGACACCGGGGAGCTGTTTTTT. This translates into CASSLAGTGDTGELFF.